This T cell receptor beta chain was recorded in a study of molecular identifiers for immune sequencing clone quantification (dated by TCRdb to 2016 to 2018). Regarding the research as a whole: For a replicate experiment, RNA from roughly 21,000 or 96,000 naive CD8 T cells was divided into five aliquots, of which four were sequenced. This methods study benchmarked molecular-identifier clustering-based TCR repertoire sequencing (MIDCIRS) and TCR RNA copy counting, using CD8 T cells to do so.

Naive CD8 T cell libraries were made from 20,000 to 1,000,000 sorted cells using 10%, 30% or 50% of purified RNA. Naive CD8 T cells were FACS-sorted as CD8+CD4-CCR7+CD45RA+ on a BD FACSAria II into RLT Plus buffer. Detection sensitivity was tested by spiking Jurkat RNA equal to roughly ten TCR copies' worth into samples containing 20,000-1,000,000 naive CD8 T cells. CD8 T cells were enriched using RosetteSep CD8+ T Cell Enrichment Cocktail and Ficoll-Paque, and the enriched cells then underwent ACK red cell lysis. Library preparation used PCR. Instrument used: Illumina HiSeq 4000. Bulk TCR libraries were made following a previously described method, with the TCR primers given in Table S5. The Qiagen AllPrep DNA/RNA kit was used to purify total RNA. Reads from multiple sequencing runs of the same library were pooled before analysis. In the authors' own workflow: Reads were retained only if the reads had an exact TCR constant sequence, and the retained reads were trimmed to 150 nt and grouped according to their 12-nt molecular barcodes. Reads within each barcode group were sub-clustered using a 15% Levenshtein threshold, and quality-weighted consensus sequences were constructed for each RNA molecule. Non-functional sequences were discarded, and so were lower-count sequences lying one edit away from another sequence. Barcode sub-clusters with fewer than 20% of the maximum read count were removed, based on fitting two negative binomial distributions. TCRdb cleaned the public reads at Q25 with fastp, built clones with MiXCR and kept in-frame beta chains. When rows share a CDR3 protein, they turn into one entry using the most common DNA and genes. TCRdb's processing, not the study's, gives the V and J calls here. For this sample there are approximately 54,000 distinct CDR3 sequences; under 30% appear just once. Around 1.9% of the sample lies in the top ten.

This clonotype was seen repeatedly, ten times or more. Its antigen has not been determined. Per-base quality was not reported, and no clone a single base away is much larger than it. Beyond this particular receptor, the publication reports: In CMV-specific effector cells, over 99% of molecules were held by clones above 20 RNA copies, whereas under 1% of molecules were held by such clones in naive cells. Even against a background of about a million naive CD8 T cells, spiked-in Jurkat TCR RNA amounting to a single cell's worth was reported to be detectable. Without barcode sub-clustering, chimeric consensus sequences inflated TCR diversity; chimeras reached as high as 47%. Highly expanded clone sizes could be underestimated because identical TCR molecules may share a barcode. Modeling indicated approximately 3 TCR RNA copies recovered per cell, compared with 9.5 to 10 by digital PCR, which implies a capture efficiency of approximately 30%. Spiked-in Jurkat TCR RNA (roughly 10 copies' worth), which is not part of the donor repertoire, was contained in the naive libraries.

V sheds 8 bases and J sheds 5 bases, leaving 14 bases between their ends. The CDR1 and CDR2 encoded by the germline V gene are SNHLY and FYNNEI. The CDR3 sequence holds 13 residues, the cysteine and phenylalanine included. The read is trimmed to its CDR3 DNA, 39 bases read in frame from base 1. The V gene is TRBV2 and the J gene is TRBJ2-3; the D gene is perhaps TRBD1, from 5 matching bases. The sequence was collected from a human donor in good health. Some libraries in this study had Jurkat cell RNA spiked in. The sequenced material came from naive CD8+ T cells from blood, with Jurkat cell RNA spiked in. Sample cell subset or site, as interpreted from the label and publication: FACS-sorted CD8+CD4-CCR7+CD45RA+ naive T cells. The nucleotides read TGTGCCAGCGAGACAGAAAGTGGAGATACGCAGTATTTT. This gives the protein CASETESGDTQYF. Reference TRBV2 and TRBJ2-3 genes cover what lies past the CDR3, so the full variable domain is EPEVTQTPSHQVTQMGQEVILRCVPISNHLYFYWYRQILGQKVEFLVSFYNNEISEKSEIFDDQFSVERPDGSNFTLKIRSTKLEDSAMYFCASETESGDTQYFGPGTRLTVL.